These 26 T cell receptor beta chains originate from one sample sequenced in a study of T cells expressing NK-cell markers. No DNA is given; TCRdb re-called the 5' RACE reads and lists each CDR3 protein once. This sample contains some 190,000 distinct CDR3 sequences. Input material: blood T cells: a sorted CD56 or NKG2C T cell subset, CD4+ or CD8+ T cells, or bulk PBMC T cells (not recorded which). These receptors were taken from a man aged 18-75 years in good health.

This sequence joins TRBV2 and TRBJ1-1; TCRdb reports TRBD1, a call that lacks DNA to check it against. The germline V gene has CDR1 SNHLY and CDR2 FYNNEI. This CDR3 comprises 14 residues. The CDR3 spells CASRGDGSGTEAFF.

This chain's CDR3 is CASGVLAVSTDTQYF. The rearrangement links TRBV27 to TRBJ2-3; with no DNA, the TCRdb D assignment of TRBD2 cannot be verified. The germline gives CDR1 MNHEY, CDR2 SMNVEV (reference sequence). This CDR3 contains 15 residues.

This chain connects TRBV9 to TRBJ1-2. The CDR3 spans 16 residues. CDR1 SGDLS and CDR2 YYNGEE come from the germline V gene. CDR3 sequence reads: CASSPPLKTTNYGYTF.

The gene calls are TRBV20-1 and TRBJ2-7; the D call from TCRdb, TRBD1, cannot be confirmed without DNA. This CDR3 has 14 amino acids. CDR1 and CDR2 (germline): DFQATT, SNEGSKA (reference sequence). The CDR3 here is CSARDPGWGHEQYF.

The chain carries TRBV4-1 and TRBJ2-7; there is no DNA to check the TCRdb D call of TRBD1. Germline V gene sequence: CDR1 MGHRA, CDR2 YSYEKL. The CDR3 runs to 15 residues. CDR3: CASSQGPGIAYEQYF.

The chain joins TRBV6-5 to TRBJ2-7; absent DNA, TCRdb's TRBD1 call cannot be checked. CDR1 and CDR2 from the germline V gene are MNHEY and SVGAGI. The CDR3 has 14 amino acids. The CDR3 sequence is CASSYLGRRNEQYF.

V and J are TRBV20-1 and TRBJ1-1. The CDR3 extends over 13 amino acids. CDR1 is DFQATT, CDR2 SNEGSKA, per germline (reference sequence). Here the CDR3 reads CSASEGILFEAFF.

The chain recombines TRBV7-9 with TRBJ2-2. The CDR3 is 15 residues long. Per germline, CDR1 SEHNR and CDR2 FQNEAQ (reference sequence). CDR3 region: CASSLGRQSTGELFF. The full variable domain, in which reference TRBV7-9 and TRBJ2-2 provide the parts outside the CDR3, is DTGVSQNPRHKITKRGQNVTFRCDPISEHNRLYWYRQTLGQGPEFLTYFQNEAQLEKSRLLSDRFSAERPKGSFSTLEIQRTEQGDSAMYLCASSLGRQSTGELFFGEGSRLTVL.

CDR3 sequence reads: CATSRVTGNEKLFF. The V call is TRBV15, the J call TRBJ1-4; the TRBD1 assignment by TCRdb is unverifiable without DNA. The CDR3 contains 14 residues. The V gene's germline CDR1 is LNHNV and CDR2 YYDKDF (reference sequence).

The chain combines TRBV12-3 or TRBV12-4 with TRBJ2-3; no DNA is available, so the TRBD1 call from TCRdb remains unchecked. The CDR3 consists of 12 residues. This CDR3 is CASLGAGDTQYF.

The chain couples TRBV6-5 to TRBJ2-1; the TCRdb D gene call, TRBD1, has no DNA to confirm it. The CDR3 is 16 residues long. In germline, CDR1 is MNHEY, CDR2 SVGAGI. The CDR3 region is CASSYGVTGGLNEQFF.

The V gene is TRBV5-5, the J gene TRBJ1-1; no DNA is available, so the TRBD1 call from TCRdb remains unchecked. Per the germline V gene, CDR1 is SGHKS and CDR2 is YYEKEE (reference sequence). CDR3 length: 14 amino acids. The CDR3 region is CASSPTGYNTEAFF.

This chain links TRBV6-1 with TRBJ1-2; the TRBD1 assignment by TCRdb is unverifiable without DNA. There are 14 residues in the CDR3. Germline-derived CDR1 and CDR2 are MNHNS and SASEGT. CDR3 in amino acids: CASTGTGGYYGYTF.

The gene calls are TRBV19 and TRBJ2-1; TCRdb's D call of TRBD1 is untestable without DNA. CDR3 length: 16 amino acids. Germline values: CDR1 LNHDA, CDR2 SQIVND (reference sequence). CDR3 in amino acids: CASSIDTGWTYNEQFF.

Frequency places this clonotype as medium-sized. The chain uses TRBV19 and TRBJ2-1; the D gene TCRdb calls, TRBD2, cannot be checked with no DNA. This CDR3 contains 18 residues. In germline, CDR1 is LNHDA, CDR2 SQIVND (reference sequence). CDR3 in amino acids: CASSPGLAGGRFHNEQFF.

The chain uses TRBV11-2 and TRBJ2-5; TCRdb gives TRBD2 as the D gene, but with no DNA this cannot be confirmed. Germline-derived CDR1 and CDR2 are SGHAT and FQNNGV. CDR3 length: 17 amino acids. The CDR3: CASSLPADGPDDETQYF. The complete variable domain, with remaining parts taken from reference TRBV11-2 and TRBJ2-5, reads EAGVAQSPRYKIIEKRQSVAFWCNPISGHATLYWYQQILGQGPKLLIQFQNNGVVDDSQLPKDRFSAERLKGVDSTLKIQPAKLEDSAVYLCASSLPADGPDDETQYFGPGTRLLVL.

The V and J genes are TRBV20-1 and TRBJ1-5; the D call of TRBD1 rests on TCRdb alone, since no DNA is present to check it. This CDR3 has 18 residues. Germline V gives CDR1 DFQATT, CDR2 SNEGSKA (reference sequence). The CDR3 is CSATSTPGERLGDQPQHF.

This rearrangement joins TRBV7-9 to TRBJ2-1. Germline assignment: CDR1 SEHNR and CDR2 FQNEAQ (reference sequence). This CDR3 spans 12 amino acids. This CDR3 reads CASSSQMNEQFF.

The chain has TRBV29-1 and TRBJ1-1; TCRdb selects TRBD1, and the lack of DNA leaves this call unchecked. The CDR3 sequence is 13 residues long. CDR1 is SQVTM and CDR2 is ANQGSEA in the germline V gene. The CDR3 sequence: CSACGGEGTEAFF.

The chain joins TRBV4-1 to TRBJ2-1; TCRdb lists TRBD1, though no DNA is available to test this call. CDR1 and CDR2 (germline): MGHRA, YSYEKL. This CDR3 region has 17 residues. This CDR3 is CASSQMGPGLTGNEQFF.

The chain employs TRBV6-1 and TRBJ2-1; the D call of TRBD1 rests on TCRdb alone, since no DNA is present to check it. This CDR3 has 14 residues. From germline, CDR1 is MNHNS and CDR2 SASEGT. This chain's CDR3 is CASSETGGYNEQFF.

This rearrangement joins TRBV6-5 to TRBJ2-1; TCRdb returns TRBD2, unconfirmable since there is no DNA. The germline gives CDR1 MNHEY, CDR2 SVGAGI. The CDR3 runs 18 residues. The CDR3 sequence: CASSQQLAGGPLYNEQFF.

J is TRBJ1-2 and V is TRBV5-6. The CDR3 extends over 15 amino acids. The V gene's germline CDR1 is SGHDT and CDR2 YYEEEE. CDR3 sequence: CASSLSIQANYGYTF.

The chain is built from TRBV28 and TRBJ1-3; checking the TCRdb D call of TRBD1 is not possible without DNA. CDR1 and CDR2 (germline): MDHEN, SYDVKM. This CDR3 contains 15 residues. The CDR3 loop is CASSPTGVSGNTIYF.

The V call is TRBV2, the J call TRBJ2-7; TCRdb's assignment of TRBD2 cannot be checked, as there is no DNA. Germline lookup yields CDR1 SNHLY and CDR2 FYNNEI. This CDR3 spans 19 amino acids. This CDR3 is CASSESRGGSMGHTYEQYF.

The gene calls are TRBV20-1 and TRBJ2-3; checking the TCRdb D call of TRBD2 is not possible without DNA. Germline V gives CDR1 DFQATT, CDR2 SNEGSKA (reference sequence). The CDR3 sequence is 16 residues long. CDR3 region: CSAITSGGHSTDTQYF.